The clone carrying this TCR beta chain was picked up many times. The antigen remains undetermined. Sample time point: persistent/refractory GD, antithyroid drugs over 5 years with positive TRAb. With RNA extracted from PBMCs as input, the TCR library was made. The sample originates from a study of regulatory T cells in long-lasting Graves disease. Construction of the TCR beta libraries employed iRepertoire HTBI primers in conjunction with Arm-PCR of CDR3 regions. MiXCR, run by TCRdb on the multiplex PCR reads, gives a single entry per CDR3 protein. The data hold roughly 300,000 distinct CDR3 sequences, with under 25% observed a single time. Overall study results and limits: Exclusively peripheral blood, rather than thyroid tissue, was studied. It was possible that the small sample size reduced accuracy. Those with persistent disease had in common more public clonotypes (about 2,700) than new patients (roughly 970). Preferential use of TRBV28, TRBJ1-2 and TRBJ2-5 was seen in persistent disease.

Trimming shortened V by 5 bases and J by 4 bases, and 17 bases separated the two germline ends. The CDR3 sequence is 15 residues long. CDR1 SEHNR and CDR2 FQNEAQ come from the germline V gene (reference sequence). This clonotype originated in a female donor with Graves disease. The J gene is TRBJ1-2, the V gene TRBV7-9; D might be TRBD1 (6 bases). Sequenced here: peripheral blood mononuclear cells (PBMCs), sampled when the disease was refractory, from a patient treated with antithyroid drugs. CDR3 region: CASSPVGGGSYGYTF. As DNA, the CDR3 is TGTGCCAGCAGCCCTGTCGGGGGCGGGAGCTATGGCTACACCTTC.